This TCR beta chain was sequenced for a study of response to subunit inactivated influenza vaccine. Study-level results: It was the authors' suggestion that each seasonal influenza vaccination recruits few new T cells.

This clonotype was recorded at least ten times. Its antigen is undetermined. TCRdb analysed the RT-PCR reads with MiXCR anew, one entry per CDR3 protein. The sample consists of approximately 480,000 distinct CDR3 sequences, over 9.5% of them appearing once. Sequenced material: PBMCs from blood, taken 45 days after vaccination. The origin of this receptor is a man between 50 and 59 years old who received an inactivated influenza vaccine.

In DNA form, the CDR3 reads TGTGCCAGCAGTACGGCGGTCAACACTGAAGCTTTCTTT. This gives the protein CASSTAVNTEAFF. V and J are TRBV12-3 or TRBV12-4 and TRBJ1-1; D remains unclear. V was trimmed by 5 bases and J by 2 bases, leaving 9 bases between them. The CDR3 runs to 13 residues.